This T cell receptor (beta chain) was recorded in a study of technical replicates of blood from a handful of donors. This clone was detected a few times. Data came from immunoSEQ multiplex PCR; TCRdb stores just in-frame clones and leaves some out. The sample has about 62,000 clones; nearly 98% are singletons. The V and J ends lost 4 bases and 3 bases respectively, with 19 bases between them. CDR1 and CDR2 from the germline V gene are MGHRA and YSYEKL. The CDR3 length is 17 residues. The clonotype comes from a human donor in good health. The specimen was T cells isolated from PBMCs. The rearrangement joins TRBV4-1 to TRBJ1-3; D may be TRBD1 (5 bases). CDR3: CASSRQGWVLNGNTIYF. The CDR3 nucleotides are TGCGCCAGCAGCCGGCAGGGTTGGGTCTTAAATGGAAACACCATATATTTT.